What follows is one T cell receptor beta chain and its context. This entry comes from a study of blood T cell repertoires in COVID-19. Across the whole study: The study drew acute and convalescent COVID-19 samples from the United States, Italy and Spain.

Authors' data handling: How many nucleated cells were present was estimated from reference gene primer amplification. TCRdb's copy holds only in-frame clones and misses some; the assay was immunoSEQ multiplex PCR. V and J calls and clone size are as listed in that table; D and trimming were resolved from the DNA. The table lists tens of thousands of clones, about 90% of them singletons. The CDR3 is 13 residues long. Germline V gene lookup returns CDR1 SEHNR and CDR2 FQNEAQ (reference sequence). The V and J ends lost 5 bases and 6 bases respectively, with 11 bases between them. The sequenced material came from peripheral blood. This clonotype was obtained from a man between 65 and 85 years old with acute or convalescent COVID-19. The chain joins TRBV7-9 to TRBJ1-5; no clear D gene. The CDR3 spells CASSGEGFQPQHF. In DNA form, the CDR3 reads TGTGCCAGCAGCGGGGAGGGATTTCAGCCCCAGCATTTT.